This T cell receptor beta chain was sequenced in a study of OX40 agonist ivuxolimab in advanced cancers. Whole-study context: Age averaged around 54 years (range roughly 23 to 90), and roughly 82% were male. Whole-study results and caveats: Clonal expansion was seen in CD4+ and CD8+ blood T cells by week 6 at 0.1 to 3.0 mg/kg.

TCRdb's copy holds only in-frame clones and misses some; the assay was immunoSEQ multiplex PCR. The data contain some 64,000 clones, about 90% of them singletons. In the case of this clone: The antigen is not known.

Germline-derived CDR1 and CDR2 are ENHRY and SYGVKD. Trimming took 2 bases from V and 6 from J; bases not matched to a gene: 9. The CDR3 is 15 amino acids. This specimen was CD4+ or CD8+ T cells sorted from blood, taken in a trial of the OX40 agonist ivuxolimab. The gene calls are TRBV10-3 and TRBJ2-7; 8 bases fit TRBD1. This TCR derives from an adult with an advanced solid tumor such as melanoma, head and neck, liver or kidney cancer. The CDR3 here is CAISEPTGASSEQYF. The CDR3 coding sequence is TGTGCCATCAGTGAGCCGACAGGGGCTTCATCCGAGCAGTACTTC.